The sample holds many counts of the clone carrying this TCR beta chain. Its antigen remains unknown. Trimming cost V 4 bases and J 11 bases, with 14 bases left between them. This CDR3 contains 12 residues. Germline V CDR1 and CDR2: SGHTA, FQGNSA. This entry comes from a study of T cell repertoires in cytomegalovirus infection. As for the study in general: Public TCR beta signatures provided an indication of both CMV infection and a matching HLA type.

TCRdb re-called the reads through MiXCR, storing one row per CDR3 protein. The repertoire holds 55,000 to 85,000 distinct CDR3 sequences, 4% seen once, with roughly 22% in the top ten. Study-wide results and caveats: Across the ex vivo response, the dominant clonotypes were HLA-C-restricted CMV-specific TCR beta clonotypes. People with CMV and the relevant HLA were identified by cumulative public TCR beta family frequency.

This TCR was recovered from a human donor in good health (CMV status not recorded). Some clones in this sample may be carry-over from other donors' samples. The rearrangement joins TRBV7-2 to TRBJ1-1; D remains ambiguous. What was sequenced was PBMCs. In DNA, the CDR3 is TGTGCCAGCAGCTCCGGTTTGTTTAAGGCTTTCTTT. Protein sequence: CASSSGLFKAFF. Drawing the rest from reference TRBV7-2 and TRBJ1-1, the complete variable domain is GAGVSQSPSNKVTEKGKDVELRCDPISGHTALYWYRQSLGQGLEFLIYFQGNSAPDKSGLPSDRFSAERTGGSVSTLTIQRTQQEDSAVYLCASSSGLFKAFFGQGTRLTVV.